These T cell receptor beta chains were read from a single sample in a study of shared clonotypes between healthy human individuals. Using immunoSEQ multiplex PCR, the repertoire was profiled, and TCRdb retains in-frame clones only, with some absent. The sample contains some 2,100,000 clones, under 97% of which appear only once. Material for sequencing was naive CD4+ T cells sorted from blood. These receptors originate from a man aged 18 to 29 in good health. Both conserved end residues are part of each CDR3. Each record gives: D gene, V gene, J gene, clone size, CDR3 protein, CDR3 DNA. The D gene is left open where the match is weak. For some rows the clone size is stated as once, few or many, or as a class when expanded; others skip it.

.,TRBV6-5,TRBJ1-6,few,CASSTPGSPLHF,TGTGCCAGCAGTACCCCGGGGTCACCCCTCCACTTT
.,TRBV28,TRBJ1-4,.,CASSLVHFNEKLFF,TGTGCCAGCAGTTTAGTCCATTTTAATGAAAAACTGTTTTTT
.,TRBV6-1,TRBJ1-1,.,CASSLEAGLNTEAFF,TGTGCCAGCAGCCTTGAAGCGGGGCTTAACACTGAAGCTTTCTTT
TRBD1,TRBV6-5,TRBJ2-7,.,CASSRTGDTYEQYF,TGTGCCAGCAGTCGGACAGGGGATACCTACGAGCAGTACTTC
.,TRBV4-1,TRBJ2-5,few,CASSQDEGETQYF,TGCGCCAGCAGCCAAGACGAGGGGGAGACCCAGTACTTC
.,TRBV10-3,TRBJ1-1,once,CAISLVDGTEAFF,TGTGCCATCAGCCTGGTGGATGGGACTGAAGCTTTCTTT
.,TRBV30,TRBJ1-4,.,CAWTLGANEKLFF,TGTGCCTGGACCCTTGGGGCTAATGAAAAACTGTTTTTT
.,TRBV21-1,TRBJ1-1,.,CASSETGIGTEAFF,TGTGCCAGCAGCGAGACAGGGATTGGCACTGAAGCTTTCTTT
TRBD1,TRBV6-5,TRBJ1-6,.,CASSYGTGVNSPLHF,TGTGCCAGCAGTTACGGGACAGGGGTCAATTCACCCCTCCACTTT
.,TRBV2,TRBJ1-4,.,CASIREIGEKLFF,TGTGCCAGCATTCGGGAGATCGGTGAAAAACTGTTTTTT
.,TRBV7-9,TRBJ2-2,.,CASSLAQASTGELFF,TGTGCCAGCAGCTTAGCACAGGCCAGCACCGGGGAGCTGTTTTTT
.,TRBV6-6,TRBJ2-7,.,CASSLGKGYEQYF,TGTGCCAGCAGTCTGGGGAAAGGTTACGAGCAGTACTTC
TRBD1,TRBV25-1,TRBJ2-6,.,CAGQGAGANVLTF,TGTGCCGGACAGGGTGCCGGGGCCAACGTCCTGACTTTC
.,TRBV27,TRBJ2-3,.,CASSFGMRGTDTQYF,TGTGCCAGCAGTTTCGGTATGAGGGGCACAGATACGCAGTATTTT
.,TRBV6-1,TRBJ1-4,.,CASSEVGRVVEKLFF,TGTGCCAGCAGTGAAGTTGGGAGGGTGGTCGAAAAACTGTTTTTT
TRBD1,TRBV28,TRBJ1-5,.,CASKGAAAPQHF,TGTGCCAGCAAGGGGGCAGCCGCCCCCCAGCATTTT
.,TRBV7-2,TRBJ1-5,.,CASSFRRDSNQPQHF,TGTGCCAGCAGCTTCCGTCGGGATAGCAATCAGCCCCAGCATTTT
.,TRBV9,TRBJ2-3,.,CASGPNTDTQYF,TGTGCCAGCGGGCCCAACACAGATACGCAGTATTTT
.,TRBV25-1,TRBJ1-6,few,CASSGRDNSPLHF,TGTGCCAGCAGTGGCAGAGATAATTCACCCCTCCACTTT
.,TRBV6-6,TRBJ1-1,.,CAIWRMNTEAFF,TGTGCCATTTGGCGGATGAACACTGAAGCTTTCTTT
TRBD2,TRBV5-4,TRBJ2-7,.,CASSFLSGGLTYEQYF,TGTGCCAGCAGCTTCCTTAGCGGGGGCCTAACCTACGAGCAGTACTTC
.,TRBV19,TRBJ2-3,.,CASSPGGFTDTQYF,TGTGCCAGTAGTCCGGGGGGCTTCACAGATACGCAGTATTTT
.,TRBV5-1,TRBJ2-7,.,CASSPTGTYEQYF,TGCGCCAGCAGCCCGACGGGCACCTACGAGCAGTACTTC
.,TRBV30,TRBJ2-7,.,CAWGQTVEEYF,TGTGCCTGGGGACAGACAGTAGAGGAGTACTTC
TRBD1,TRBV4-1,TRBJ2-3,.,CASSPGTGAPDTQYF,TGCGCCAGCAGCCCCGGGACAGGGGCCCCGGATACGCAGTATTTT
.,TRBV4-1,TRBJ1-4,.,CASSQDLGSGEKLFF,TGCGCCAGCAGCCAAGATTTAGGCTCGGGGGAAAAACTGTTTTTT
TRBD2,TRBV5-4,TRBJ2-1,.,CASSSHVAGVGNEQFF,TGTGCCAGCAGCTCCCACGTAGCGGGAGTTGGAAATGAGCAGTTCTTC
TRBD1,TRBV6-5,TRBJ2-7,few,CASSSGGPYEQYF,TGTGCCAGCAGTTCAGGGGGCCCCTACGAGCAGTACTTC
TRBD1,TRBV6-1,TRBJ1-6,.,CASSALDRGNSPLHF,TGTGCCAGCAGTGCCTTGGACAGGGGTAATTCACCCCTCCACTTT
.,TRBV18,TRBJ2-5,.,CASSPIIGGQETQYF,TGTGCCAGCTCACCAATAATCGGGGGCCAAGAGACCCAGTACTTC
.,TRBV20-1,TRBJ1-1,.,CSASGQSEAFF,TGCAGTGCTTCGGGCCAGTCTGAAGCTTTCTTT
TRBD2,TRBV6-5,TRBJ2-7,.,CASSSTSGDSYEQYF,TGTGCCAGCAGTTCGACTAGCGGGGACTCCTACGAGCAGTACTTC
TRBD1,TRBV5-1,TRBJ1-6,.,CASSSGTGGYNSPLHF,TGCGCCAGCAGCTCCGGGACAGGGGGCTATAATTCACCCCTCCACTTT
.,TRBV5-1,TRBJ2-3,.,CASSAYTDTQYF,TGCGCCAGCAGCGCTTACACAGATACGCAGTATTTT
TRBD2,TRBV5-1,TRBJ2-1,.,CASSLFGGSSYNEQFF,TGCGCCAGCAGCTTGTTTGGCGGGAGCTCCTACAATGAGCAGTTCTTC
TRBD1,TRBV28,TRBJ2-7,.,CASSPGGTGSYF,TGTGCCAGCAGCCCCGGTGGGACAGGATCGTACTTC
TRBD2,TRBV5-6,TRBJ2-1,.,CASSPTRTSGNNEQFF,TGTGCCAGCTCCCCTACGAGGACTAGCGGGAACAATGAGCAGTTCTTC
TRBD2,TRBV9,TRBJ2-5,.,CASSVASGTPETQYF,TGTGCCAGCAGCGTAGCTAGCGGTACCCCGGAGACCCAGTACTTC
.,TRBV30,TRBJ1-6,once,CAWGDSLNSPLHF,TGTGCCTGGGGTGACAGCCTTAATTCACCCCTCCACTTT
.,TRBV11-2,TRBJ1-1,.,CASSSIRANTEAFF,TGTGCCAGCAGCTCCATCCGGGCCAACACTGAAGCTTTCTTT
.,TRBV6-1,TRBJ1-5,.,CASSDWLDQPQHF,TGTGCCAGCAGTGATTGGTTGGATCAGCCCCAGCATTTT
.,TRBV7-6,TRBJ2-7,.,CASSLSAPPRDEQYF,TGTGCCAGCAGCTTATCGGCGCCGCCGAGGGACGAGCAGTACTTC
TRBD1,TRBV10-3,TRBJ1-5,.,CASRGGEGQPQHF,TGTGCCAGCAGGGGGGGAGAGGGTCAGCCCCAGCATTTT
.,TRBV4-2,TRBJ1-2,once,CASSQPDSRGYGYTF,TGTGCCAGCAGCCAACCTGACAGTAGAGGTTATGGCTACACCTTC
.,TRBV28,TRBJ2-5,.,CASRMTDTRQETQYF,TGTGCCAGCAGGATGACGGACACTAGACAAGAGACCCAGTACTTC
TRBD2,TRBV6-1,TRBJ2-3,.,CASYSGGAPDTQYF,TGTGCCAGTTATAGCGGGGGGGCTCCAGATACGCAGTATTTT
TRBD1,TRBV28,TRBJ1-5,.,CASSLFSGGEQPQHF,TGTGCCAGCAGTTTATTCTCAGGGGGAGAACAGCCCCAGCATTTT
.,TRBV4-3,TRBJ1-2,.,CASSQDPGTNNYGYTF,TGCGCCAGCAGCCAAGATCCCGGGACAAATAACTATGGCTACACCTTC